This T cell receptor (beta chain) is from a study of CD8+ T cells in alopecia areata. Extracted from the samples, RNA was reverse transcribed into cDNA to serve as the sequencing template. Profiled with immunoSEQ multiplex PCR; TCRdb holds only in-frame clones, not every one. The sample holds about 200,000 clones, about 56% seen once. This clone occurred a few times. Specimen: CD8+ T cells sorted from blood. This sequence was found in a human donor in good health.

The CDR3 spells CASSWDRETIQYF. For the CDR3, the DNA is TGTGCCAGCAGCTGGGACAGGGAGACCATTCAGTACTTC. This chain joins TRBV5-6 and TRBJ2-4; 9 bases are a match to TRBD1. Trimming cost V 3 bases and J 9 bases; bases outside gene matches: 4. Per germline, CDR1 SGHDT and CDR2 YYEEEE. CDR3 length: 13 residues.